The 27 T cell receptor beta chains presented below share a single source sample, sequenced in a study of T cells after yellow fever vaccination (dated by TCRdb to about 2019). Library preparation employed 5' RACE. Instrument on record: Illumina HiSeq 2500. TCRdb's own reprocessing of the public reads used fastp at Q25 and MiXCR and kept productive beta chains. Each CDR3 protein appears once, grouped with its most common genes and DNA. The sample table contains around 590,000 distinct CDR3 sequences; only one count was recorded for about 12% of them. The ten largest make up around 14% of the sample. The sample's treatment or condition label is to be understood as: live attenuated yellow fever vaccine strain. Sample: PBMCs, taken on the day of the yellow fever booster vaccination. The origin of the receptors is a man aged 30 to 39 who received the YFV17D yellow fever vaccine.

The sample holds a few counts of this clonotype. V gene TRBV20-1 combines with J gene TRBJ1-1, with a weak D call TRBD1 (6 bases). CDR1 DFQATT and CDR2 SNEGSKA come from the germline V gene (reference sequence). CDR3 size: 13 residues. For the CDR3, the DNA is TGCGGAGGGTGGCAGGGGATGAACACTGAAGCTTTCTTT. Its translation is CGGWQGMNTEAFF.

As for this clonotype: The junction departs from germline at one end; a sequencing error may be responsible. The chain has TRBV9 and TRBJ2-7, with D unclear. The CDR3 totals 8 residues. Germline CDR1 and CDR2: SGDLS and YYNGEE. The CDR3 DNA reads TGTGCCAGCAGCGGACGGTGCTTC. This encodes CASSGRCF. The entire variable domain, with the rest obtained from reference TRBV9 and TRBJ2-7, is as follows: DSGVTQTPKHLITATGQRVTLRCSPRSGDLSVYWYQQSLDQGLQFLIQYYNGEERAKGNILERFSAQQFPDLHSELNLSSLELGDSALYFCASSGRCFGPGTRLTVT.

This rearrangement joins TRBV6-1 to TRBJ2-7, with 10 bases that match TRBD2. The germline V gene encodes CDR1 MNHNS and CDR2 SASEGT. The CDR3 has 16 residues. V was pared by 5 bases and J by 2 bases, with 9 bases of the junction left unmatched. CDR3 bases: TGTGCCAGCAGTACCCCGCGGACTAGCGGAACCTACGAGCAGTACTTC. It translates to CASSTPRTSGTYEQYF.

The sample holds a few counts of this clonotype. The DNA of the CDR3 is TGTGCCTGGACTAAGGGACAGGGGTCAGACGAGCAGTACTTC. Translating it yields CAWTKGQGSDEQYF. The rearrangement links TRBV30 to TRBJ2-7; 10 bases align to TRBD1. The J segment lost 5 bases and the V segment lost 4 bases, leaving 8 bases of the junction unmatched. This CDR3 region has 14 residues. Germline CDR1 and CDR2: GTSNPN and SVGIG (reference sequence).

This sequence joins TRBV4-3 and TRBJ1-2, with 9 bases lining up with TRBD1. The germline CDR1 and CDR2 sequences are LGHNA and YSLEER. CDR3 length: 17 residues. Unmatched junction bases numbered 8, after V lost 0 bases and J lost 3 bases. The CDR3 region is CASSQESPGQGYYGYTF. The CDR3 DNA sequence: TGCGCCAGCAGCCAAGAGTCTCCGGGACAGGGATACTATGGCTACACCTTC.

This sequence joins TRBV4-2 and TRBJ2-7, with 11 bases fitting TRBD1. Germline V lookup: CDR1 LGHNA, CDR2 YNFKEQ. The CDR3 is 15 residues long. The V segment lost 0 bases and the J segment 7 bases; nucleotides outside the gene matches: 5. CDR3 in amino acids: CASSQDLDRGREQYF. The CDR3 nucleotides read TGTGCCAGCAGCCAAGATTTGGACAGGGGGCGGGAGCAGTACTTC.

This clonotype appeared a few times. The chain has TRBV5-1 and TRBJ2-1, with D perhaps matching TRBD1 or TRBD2 (5 bases each). Per the germline V gene, CDR1 is SGHRS and CDR2 is YFSETQ. The CDR3 runs to 14 residues. V gave up 4 bases and J gave up 9 bases, with 17 bases separating them. CDR3 nucleotide sequence: TGCGCCAGCAGCGCCGGGACGGCCCGTTTTGAGCAGTTCTTC. Its translation: CASSAGTARFEQFF.

The rearrangement links TRBV12-3 or TRBV12-4 to TRBJ2-7; no clear D gene. CDR3 length: 15 residues. V lost 6 bases, J lost 4 bases, and 19 bases lay in between. The CDR3 is CASRVTDGSIYEQYF. CDR3 bases: TGTGCCAGCAGAGTTACGGACGGCAGTATTTACGAGCAGTACTTC.

This sequence joins TRBV16 and TRBJ1-5; D is unresolved. V was clipped by 2 bases and J by 7 bases, with 12 bases between them. CDR3 length equals 14 residues. The V gene's germline CDR1 is KGHSY and CDR2 FQNENV. The CDR3 nucleotides are TGTGCCAGCAGCCAAATCGGAAGGGCCCAGCCCCAGCATTTT. Its protein is CASSQIGRAQPQHF.

This chain connects TRBV5-8 to TRBJ2-1; D may be TRBD2 (6 bases). Germline V lookup: CDR1 SGHTS, CDR2 YDEGEE. This CDR3 spans 14 amino acids. V dropped 2 bases and J dropped 12 bases, with 18 bases sitting between them. The CDR3 DNA reads as TGTGCCAGCAGCTTAAAGGGTAGCGGACTTTGGCAGTTCTTC. It is translated as CASSLKGSGLWQFF.

This clonotype has a handful of counts. The chain combines TRBV6-5 with TRBJ2-7; 11 bases fit TRBD2. This CDR3 spans 16 amino acids. Germline values: CDR1 MNHEY, CDR2 SVGAGI. V lost 5 bases and J lost 6; bases outside the gene matches: 12. CDR3 in DNA: TGTGCCAGCAGTCCTCCGAGTAGCGGGAGGGCCCTCGAGCAGTACTTC. It specifies CASSPPSSGRALEQYF.

The chain couples TRBV6-5 to TRBJ2-2, with a possible D match to TRBD1 (6 bases). The V and J ends lost 5 bases and 0 bases respectively, with 13 bases between them. The CDR3 has 16 residues. Germline V CDR1 and CDR2: MNHEY, SVGAGI. The CDR3 region is CASSTRQVANTGELFF. The CDR3 nucleotides are TGTGCCAGCAGTACCCGACAGGTCGCGAACACCGGGGAGCTGTTTTTT.

This clonotype was detected a few times. V is TRBV10-2 and J is TRBJ2-7, with TRBD2 matching 10 bases. J gave up 4 bases and V 2 bases, and 8 bases lay outside the gene matches. Germline V gene data show CDR1 as WSHSY and CDR2 as SAAADI. The CDR3 is 16 amino acids. CDR3 loop: CASSETTSGISYEQYF. The CDR3 bases are TGCGCCAGCAGTGAGACAACTAGCGGGATATCTTACGAGCAGTACTTC.

This clonotype was detected a few times. The chain recombines TRBV7-2 with TRBJ2-5; D gene ambiguous. The CDR3 totals 13 residues. Trimming took off 7 bases at V and 2 bases at J, with 11 bases between the two ends. The V gene's germline CDR1 is SGHTA and CDR2 FQGNSA. In nucleotides, the CDR3 is TGTGCCAGCACCCCAGGAAATCAAGAGACCCAGTACTTC. It yields the protein CASTPGNQETQYF.

The chain combines TRBV27 with TRBJ2-5; the D gene is possibly TRBD1 (5 bases). The CDR3 consists of 14 residues. CDR1 and CDR2 from the germline V gene are MNHEY and SMNVEV (reference sequence). V lost 3 bases, J lost 5 bases, and 13 bases lay in between. The DNA for the CDR3 is TGTGCCAGCAGTTTTGGGCAGGGCGTTGAGACCCAGTACTTC. This translates into CASSFGQGVETQYF.

This clonotype was seen ten or more times. The chain recombines TRBV12-3 or TRBV12-4 with TRBJ1-2, with 7 bases lining up with TRBD1. This CDR3 has 13 amino acids. The junction had 9 bases not matched to a gene; V was cut back by 6 bases and J by 8 bases. DNA for the CDR3: TGTGCCAGCAGCCCAGGACAGGTCGGAGGCTACACCTTC. The encoded protein is CASSPGQVGGYTF.

The V and J genes are TRBV20-1 and TRBJ1-1; TRBD1 matches at 8 bases. V shed 2 bases, J shed 1 base, and the junction held 3 bases outside the gene matches. This CDR3 has 14 residues. Germline values: CDR1 DFQATT, CDR2 SNEGSKA (reference sequence). The CDR3 spells CSARQGARNTEAFF. CDR3 nucleotide sequence: TGCAGTGCTAGACAGGGGGCGCGGAACACTGAAGCTTTCTTT.

The J gene is TRBJ2-6, the V gene TRBV5-1, with a weak D call TRBD1 (6 bases). Germline V gene lookup returns CDR1 SGHRS and CDR2 YFSETQ. The ends were cut back, 0 bases at V and 2 bases at J, with 6 bases in the middle. This CDR3 has 15 residues. Written as DNA, the CDR3 is TGCGCCAGCAGCTTGGGACAGGCTGGGGCCAACGTCCTGACTTTC. Translating it yields CASSLGQAGANVLTF.

This clonotype was seen a single time. This sequence joins TRBV7-9 and TRBJ1-2, with 9 bases matching TRBD1. The CDR3 is made up of 13 amino acids. Trimming took 7 bases from V and 10 from J; bases not matched to a gene: 10. Per the germline V gene, CDR1 is SEHNR and CDR2 is FQNEAQ (reference sequence). CDR3 region: CASTTGTGFDYTF. The CDR3 DNA follows: TGTGCCAGCACCACCGGGACAGGGTTTGACTACACCTTC.

This clonotype was seen more than once but under ten times. The V and J genes are TRBV20-1 and TRBJ1-2; D not certain. The CDR3 runs 10 residues. Trimming pared 3 bases from V and 8 bases from J, leaving 7 bases between. Germline V lookup: CDR1 DFQATT, CDR2 SNEGSKA (reference sequence). The CDR3 DNA reads as TGCAGTGCTAGTAAGGTGGGCTACACCTTC. As protein: CSASKVGYTF.

This clonotype was observed a few times. The chain uses TRBV14 and TRBJ2-4, with a possible D match to TRBD2 (5 bases). Germline V gene sequence: CDR1 SGHDN, CDR2 FVKESK. The germline V and J ends were trimmed by 4 bases and 6 bases, with 7 bases remaining between them. The CDR3 covers 12 residues. CDR3: CASSPGINIQYF. DNA for the CDR3: TGTGCCAGCAGCCCCGGGATAAACATTCAGTACTTC.

The chain uses TRBV5-5 and TRBJ1-5; D remains unclear. V was pared by 0 bases and J by 3 bases, with 10 bases between. Looked up from germline, CDR1 is SGHKS and CDR2 is YYEKEE (reference sequence). The CDR3 loop spans 15 amino acids. CDR3 sequence (DNA): TGTGCCAGCAGCTTGGAGGTAATCGACAATCAGCCCCAGCATTTT. It is translated as CASSLEVIDNQPQHF.

The chain is built from TRBV5-1 and TRBJ2-5; no clear D gene. The germline V gene encodes CDR1 SGHRS and CDR2 YFSETQ. V lost 5 bases and J lost 2, with 7 bases in between. This CDR3 has 12 residues. CDR3 sequence (DNA): TGCGCCAGCAGGGTGGATCAAGAGACCCAGTACTTC. Its translation is CASRVDQETQYF.

This chain uses TRBV29-1 with TRBJ2-1; D is uncertain. V lost 4 bases, J lost 2 bases, and 15 bases lay in between. The CDR3 length is 15 residues. Germline loops: CDR1 SQVTM, CDR2 ANQGSEA. The CDR3: CSVVGFSNAYNEQFF. The CDR3, as DNA: TGCAGCGTTGTCGGGTTTAGTAATGCCTACAATGAGCAGTTCTTC.

This clonotype appeared a few times. The rearrangement joins TRBV20-1 to TRBJ2-1; unclear D gene. V was clipped by 0 bases and J by 7 bases, with 4 bases between them. Germline loops: CDR1 DFQATT, CDR2 SNEGSKA (reference sequence). This CDR3 has 11 residues. In DNA, the CDR3 is TGCAGTGCTAGAGATAGGAATGAGCAGTTCTTC. This translates into CSARDRNEQFF.

The chain uses TRBV2 and TRBJ2-3; D is perhaps TRBD2 (5 bases). Germline CDR1 and CDR2: SNHLY and FYNNEI. This CDR3 region has 12 residues. The germline V and J ends were trimmed by 6 bases and 4 bases, with 8 bases remaining between them. CDR3 nucleotide sequence: TGTGCCAGCAGCGGGGTCGCAGATACGCAGTATTTT. As protein: CASSGVADTQYF.

This clonotype has just a few counts. The chain carries TRBV5-1 and TRBJ2-5, with 8 bases identical to TRBD1. This CDR3 has 15 amino acids. Germline V lookup: CDR1 SGHRS, CDR2 YFSETQ. The junction had 9 bases not matched to a gene; V was cut back by 4 bases and J by 4 bases. DNA for the CDR3: TGCGCCAGCAGCGACGGACAGGGCAGGGGAGAGACCCAGTACTTC. The encoded protein is CASSDGQGRGETQYF.